Shown below are 26 T cell receptor beta chains from a single sample sequenced in a study of brain T cells in children with intractable seizures. Libraries were prepared by immunoSEQ multiplex PCR; TCRdb keeps only in-frame clonotypes and omits some of them. The table lists about 340,000 clones, over 85% of them singletons, with 5.7% in the top ten. The time point here: blood from clinic visit 5 months post-surgery; TSC patient then seizure free. Sequences were derived from peripheral blood, sampled around 5 months after surgery. The source of these receptors is a boy in the first two years of life with tuberous sclerosis and intractable seizures.

This clone was seen ten or more times. Here the CDR3 reads CASSRGFYEQYF. In DNA, the CDR3 is TGTGCCAGCTCCCGGGGGTTCTACGAGCAGTACTTC. J is TRBJ2-7 and V is TRBV7-8, with a weak D call TRBD2 (6 bases). The V gene's germline CDR1 is SGHVS and CDR2 FQNEAQ. The CDR3 sequence is 12 residues long. V dropped 8 bases and J dropped 3 bases, with 11 bases sitting between them.

This chain connects TRBV18 to TRBJ1-3; D is ambiguous. Germline loops: CDR1 KGHSH, CDR2 LQKENI. The CDR3 consists of 15 residues. V shed 2 bases and J shed 2 bases, with 10 bases lying between them. This CDR3 reads CASSPLAEAGNTIYF. In nucleotides, the CDR3 is TGTGCCAGCTCACCATTGGCGGAGGCTGGAAACACCATATATTTT. The whole variable domain, filled in from reference TRBV18 and TRBJ1-3, reads NAGVMQNPRHLVRRRGQEARLRCSPMKGHSHVYWYRQLPEEGLKFMVYLQKENIIDESGMPKERFSAEFPKEGPSILRIQQVVRGDSAAYFCASSPLAEAGNTIYFGEGSWLTVV.

This rearrangement joins TRBV12-3 or TRBV12-4 to TRBJ2-2; maybe TRBD1 (6 bases). This CDR3 contains 12 residues. The V end was cut by 5 bases, the J end by 8 bases, with 9 bases between. The CDR3 loop reads CASSKGTGELFF. As DNA, the CDR3 is TGTGCCAGCAGTAAAGGGACAGGGGAGCTGTTTTTT.

The V and J genes are TRBV6-1 and TRBJ1-3; D gene ambiguous. Germline V gene sequence: CDR1 MNHNS, CDR2 SASEGT. The CDR3 spans 17 residues. V was cut by 0 bases and J by 5 bases, with 17 bases left in between. The CDR3 nucleotides read TGTGCCAGCAGTGAAGCAGGAGAGGCTAAGTGGAGAAACACCATATATTTT. Its translation is CASSEAGEAKWRNTIYF.

The chain links TRBV13 to TRBJ1-4; D possibly corresponds to TRBD1 (5 bases). With 4 bases removed from V and 6 bases from J, the gap between germline ends came to 15 bases. Germline values: CDR1 PRHDT, CDR2 FYEKMQ (reference sequence). The CDR3 is made up of 15 amino acids. CDR3 region: CASSSTGTEDEKLFF. In DNA form, the CDR3 reads TGTGCCAGCAGCTCGACCGGGACTGAAGATGAAAAACTGTTTTTT. Full variable domain (remainder filled in from reference TRBV13 and TRBJ1-4): AAGVIQSPRHLIKEKRETATLKCYPIPRHDTVYWYQQGPGQDPQFLISFYEKMQSDKGSIPDRFSAQQFSDYHSELNMSSLELGDSALYFCASSSTGTEDEKLFFGSGTQLSVL.

The chain joins TRBV15 to TRBJ2-6; D gene unclear. This CDR3 spans 15 amino acids. V lost 3 bases and J 4 bases, leaving 10 bases between the germline ends. The germline V gene encodes CDR1 LNHNV and CDR2 YYDKDF (reference sequence). The CDR3 reads CATSSLLRGANVLTF. DNA for the CDR3: TGTGCCACCAGCAGTCTCTTACGGGGGGCCAACGTCCTGACTTTC.

The V and J genes are TRBV4-1 and TRBJ1-2; D is possibly TRBD1 (5 bases). This CDR3 spans 15 amino acids. Looked up from germline, CDR1 is MGHRA and CDR2 is YSYEKL. The V gene lost 1 base and the J gene lost 0 bases, with 9 bases spanning the gap. The CDR3 DNA sequence: TGCGCCAGCAGCCAAGTCGGGACCACTAACTATGGCTACACCTTC. It yields the protein CASSQVGTTNYGYTF.

This chain connects TRBV5-1 to TRBJ2-2; D is undetermined. Germline CDR1 SGHRS, CDR2 YFSETQ. V was cut by 2 bases and J by 1 base, with 3 bases left in between. The CDR3 has 13 residues. This chain's CDR3 is CASSFKNTGELFF. The CDR3 DNA reads TGCGCCAGCAGCTTCAAGAACACCGGGGAGCTGTTTTTT.

The CDR3 reads CASSDSANTEAFF. As DNA, the CDR3 is TGTGCCAGCAGTGACTCTGCGAACACTGAAGCTTTCTTT. The rearrangement joins TRBV6-4 to TRBJ1-1; D remains unclear. Between the trimmed V and J ends, which lost 0 bases and 1 base, there was a span of 3 bases. The CDR3 is 13 residues long. Germline V gene data show CDR1 as MRHNA and CDR2 as SNTAGT.

V and J are TRBV19 and TRBJ1-5; a weak D match, TRBD1 (5 bases). Trimming took off 6 bases at V and 6 bases at J, with 18 bases between the two ends. Germline V gene lookup returns CDR1 LNHDA and CDR2 SQIVND (reference sequence). This CDR3 comprises 15 residues. Here the CDR3 reads CASSLAAGGSQPQHF. DNA of the CDR3: TGTGCCAGTAGCCTGGCCGCGGGGGGTAGTCAGCCCCAGCATTTT.

The rearrangement links TRBV3-1 (or the pseudogene TRBV3-2) to TRBJ2-1; 12 bases line up with TRBD2. Unmatched junction bases numbered 6, after V lost 0 bases and J lost 9 bases. Germline CDR1 is LGHDT and CDR2 is YNNKEL (reference sequence). The CDR3 runs to 16 residues. CDR3 bases: TGTGCCAGCAGCCAAGAGGCTAGCGGGAGGGGGGTTGAGCAGTTCTTC. Its translation: CASSQEASGRGVEQFF.

Details on this clone: The same CDR3 is also encoded by other DNA sequences in this sample. The gene calls are TRBV30 and TRBJ1-1; D gene unclear. Germline values: CDR1 GTSNPN, CDR2 SVGIG (reference sequence). This CDR3 has 13 amino acids. Trimming shortened V by 1 base and J by 3 bases, and 9 bases separated the two germline ends. The CDR3 sequence is CAWSAGGDTEAFF. In DNA, the CDR3 is TGTGCCTGGAGTGCGGGCGGGGACACTGAAGCTTTCTTT. Drawing the rest from reference TRBV30 and TRBJ1-1, the complete variable domain is SQTIHQWPATLVQPVGSPLSLECTVEGTSNPNLYWYRQAAGRGLQLLFYSVGIGQISSEVPQNLSASRPQDRQFILSSKKLLLSDSGFYLCAWSAGGDTEAFFGQGTRLTVV.

The rearrangement joins TRBV30 to TRBJ2-1, with TRBD2 identical over 16 bases. Trimming took 4 bases from V and 2 from J; bases not matched to a gene: 14. The CDR3 runs 20 residues. CDR1 GTSNPN and CDR2 SVGIG come from the germline V gene (reference sequence). CDR3 nucleotides: TGTGCCTGGAACGGTGGGACTAGCGGGGGGGCCTCACGAACCTACAATGAGCAGTTCTTC. Translation gives CAWNGGTSGGASRTYNEQFF.

J is TRBJ2-3 and V is TRBV2, with TRBD2 matching 11 bases. Germline CDR1 SNHLY, CDR2 FYNNEI. This CDR3 has 18 amino acids. V lost 4 bases and J lost 3; bases outside the gene matches: 12. The CDR3 DNA sequence: TGTGCCAGCAGTGGAGCTGGGACTAGCGGTTTAAGGACAGATACGCAGTATTTT. Encoded protein: CASSGAGTSGLRTDTQYF. The full variable domain, rest sourced from reference TRBV2 and TRBJ2-3, is EPEVTQTPSHQVTQMGQEVILRCVPISNHLYFYWYRQILGQKVEFLVSFYNNEISEKSEIFDDQFSVERPDGSNFTLKIRSTKLEDSAMYFCASSGAGTSGLRTDTQYFGPGTRLTVL.

The gene calls are TRBV2 and TRBJ1-5; no definite D call. The CDR3 is 15 residues long. Germline V gene sequence: CDR1 SNHLY, CDR2 FYNNEI. V was trimmed by 5 bases and J by 3 bases, leaving 14 bases between them. CDR3 sequence: CASSREVSLNQPQHF. In nucleotides, the CDR3 is TGTGCCAGCAGTAGGGAGGTGTCACTCAATCAGCCCCAGCATTTT.

This rearrangement joins TRBV12-3 or TRBV12-4 to TRBJ2-1, with 7 nucleotides matching TRBD1. Germline trimming cut 6 bases from V and 10 bases from J; bases unmatched to any gene: 9. There are 13 residues in the CDR3. CDR3 residues: CASSVTGSGEQFF. The CDR3 DNA reads TGTGCCAGCAGCGTGACAGGGTCCGGGGAGCAGTTCTTC.

This rearrangement joins TRBV18 to TRBJ2-7, with 10 bases aligning to TRBD1. This CDR3 has 15 amino acids. The V gene's germline CDR1 is KGHSH and CDR2 LQKENI. The junction had 6 bases not matched to a gene; V was cut back by 6 bases and J by 1 base. The CDR3 region has the DNA TGTGCCAGCTCGGACAGGGGGTTTGGGTCCTACGAGCAGTACTTC. Residues: CASSDRGFGSYEQYF.

The V and J genes are TRBV10-1 and TRBJ2-3; the D gene could be TRBD1 or TRBD2 (5 bases each). This CDR3 has 15 residues. Germline values: CDR1 WNHNN, CDR2 SYGVQD (reference sequence). V lost 0 bases and J 9 bases, leaving 16 bases between the germline ends. This chain's CDR3 is CASSESRGRTSTQYF. The DNA of the CDR3 is TGCGCCAGCAGTGAGTCGAGGGGCCGTACAAGCACGCAGTATTTT.

V gene TRBV27 combines with J gene TRBJ2-1; a possible D gene is TRBD2 (6 bases). Trimming pared 6 bases from V and 6 bases from J, leaving 9 bases between. Germline loops: CDR1 MNHEY, CDR2 SMNVEV (reference sequence). There are 12 residues in the CDR3. The CDR3 DNA reads TGTGCCAGCAGGACTAGAATCAATGAGCAGTTCTTC. Its protein is CASRTRINEQFF.

This chain uses TRBV6-5 with TRBJ2-7, with TRBD1 as a possible D gene (5 bases). The germline CDR1 and CDR2 sequences are MNHEY and SVGAGI. This CDR3 contains 11 residues. With 7 bases removed from V and 5 bases from J, the gap between germline ends came to 9 bases. The CDR3, as DNA: TGTGCCAGCAACCAGGGCGACGAGCAGTACTTC. The encoded protein is CASNQGDEQYF.

The chain uses TRBV19 and TRBJ2-2; D unclear. The CDR3 sequence is 17 residues long. Trimming took 5 bases from V and 0 from J, leaving 16 bases between them. Per germline, CDR1 LNHDA and CDR2 SQIVND (reference sequence). DNA for the CDR3: TGTGCCAGTAGTCCCCTTCCTGGCTACTCGAACACCGGGGAGCTGTTTTTT. Protein: CASSPLPGYSNTGELFF.

The rearrangement links TRBV9 to TRBJ2-5; 12 bases map to TRBD2. Germline V gene data show CDR1 as SGDLS and CDR2 as YYNGEE. V trimming: 3 bases; J trimming: 2 bases; junction bases outside the gene matches: 11. This CDR3 comprises 18 residues. The CDR3 DNA follows: TGTGCCAGCAGCGCTCGTCCGGGACTAGCGGGTCGTCAAGAGACCCAGTACTTC. The encoded protein is CASSARPGLAGRQETQYF.

This clone was seen more than once but under ten times. V gene TRBV12-3 or TRBV12-4 combines with J gene TRBJ1-1; D possibly corresponds to TRBD1 (5 bases). This CDR3 comprises 13 residues. Trimming cost V 5 bases and J 7 bases, with 14 bases left between them. DNA for the CDR3: TGTGCCAGCAGTCCAGGGCAATTAGGTGAAGCTTTCTTT. It yields the protein CASSPGQLGEAFF.

The chain couples TRBV9 to TRBJ1-2; D is perhaps TRBD1 (6 bases). Germline loops: CDR1 SGDLS, CDR2 YYNGEE. The CDR3 consists of 13 residues. The V and J ends lost 5 bases and 6 bases respectively, with 14 bases between them. The CDR3 sequence is CASSLQGRDGYTF. For the CDR3, the DNA is TGTGCCAGCAGTCTACAGGGTCGGGATGGCTACACCTTC. Looking up the rest from reference TRBV9 and TRBJ1-2 gives the full variable domain: DSGVTQTPKHLITATGQRVTLRCSPRSGDLSVYWYQQSLDQGLQFLIQYYNGEERAKGNILERFSAQQFPDLHSELNLSSLELGDSALYFCASSLQGRDGYTFGSGTRLTVV.

V is TRBV19 and J is TRBJ2-2; TRBD2 aligns across 8 bases. Trimming took 5 bases from V and 5 from J; bases not matched to a gene: 4. CDR1 and CDR2 (germline): LNHDA, SQIVND (reference sequence). The CDR3 covers 14 residues. This CDR3 reads CASSGLALTGELFF. The CDR3 nucleotides read TGTGCCAGTAGTGGACTAGCACTGACCGGGGAGCTGTTTTTT.

This chain connects TRBV27 to TRBJ1-5; weak D call: TRBD1 (5 bases). The CDR3 consists of 16 residues. Trimming left V 9 bases short and J 1 base short, with 19 bases between. The germline gives CDR1 MNHEY, CDR2 SMNVEV (reference sequence). For the CDR3, the DNA is TGTGCCAGTCATCCTGGGGACCTTGGGAGCAATCAGCCCCAGCATTTT. Its translation is CASHPGDLGSNQPQHF.